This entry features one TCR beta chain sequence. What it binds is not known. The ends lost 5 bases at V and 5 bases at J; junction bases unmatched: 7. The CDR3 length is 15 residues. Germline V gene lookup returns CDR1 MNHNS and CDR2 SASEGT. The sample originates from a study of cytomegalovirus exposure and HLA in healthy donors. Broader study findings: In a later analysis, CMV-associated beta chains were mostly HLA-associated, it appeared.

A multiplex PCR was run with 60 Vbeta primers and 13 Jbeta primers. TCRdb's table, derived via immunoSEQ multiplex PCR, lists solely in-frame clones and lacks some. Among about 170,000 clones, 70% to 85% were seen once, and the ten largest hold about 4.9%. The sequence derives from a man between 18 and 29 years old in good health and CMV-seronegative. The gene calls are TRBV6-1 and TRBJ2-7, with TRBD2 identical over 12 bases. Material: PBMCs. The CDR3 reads CASSKTSGRFHEQYF. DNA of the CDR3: TGTGCCAGCAGTAAGACTAGCGGGAGATTCCACGAGCAGTACTTC.